Shown below are 7 T cell receptor beta chains from a single sample sequenced in a study of blood T cell repertoires in COVID-19. The assay was immunoSEQ multiplex PCR, and TCRdb's table has in-frame clones only and misses some. The sample holds approximately 80,000 clones, about four fifths seen once. Source material: peripheral blood. The receptor set was obtained from an older man with acute or convalescent COVID-19.

A single count supports this clone. The chain links TRBV4-3 to TRBJ2-7; D possibly corresponds to TRBD1 (6 bases). The CDR3 consists of 15 residues. CDR1 LGHNA and CDR2 YSLEER come from the germline V gene. Trimming took off 0 bases at V and 4 bases at J, with 13 bases between the two ends. The CDR3 nucleotides read TGCGCCAGCAGCCAAGAATCGCAGGGGAGATACGAGCAGTACTTC. It yields the protein CASSQESQGRYEQYF.

This chain uses TRBV6-4 with TRBJ1-2; D gene unclear. The CDR3 consists of 13 residues. Trimming pared 6 bases from V and 0 bases from J, leaving 8 bases between. Germline loops: CDR1 MRHNA, CDR2 SNTAGT. The CDR3 nucleotides are TGTGCCAGCAGAGACCCCGCTAACTATGGCTACACCTTC. It translates to CASRDPANYGYTF.

V gene TRBV5-1 combines with J gene TRBJ2-2; 8 bases are shared with TRBD1. Unmatched junction bases numbered 4, after V lost 4 bases and J lost 2 bases. This CDR3 has 15 amino acids. In germline, CDR1 is SGHRS, CDR2 YFSETQ. CDR3 sequence (DNA): TGCGCCAGCAGCCTGGGACAGGTTAACACCGGGGAGCTGTTTTTT. Its protein product is CASSLGQVNTGELFF.

This rearrangement joins TRBV9 to TRBJ1-1; D might be TRBD1 (5 bases). The ends were cut back, 4 bases at V and 0 bases at J, with 10 bases in the middle. Germline CDR1 SGDLS, CDR2 YYNGEE. The CDR3 runs to 14 residues. The CDR3 coding sequence is TGTGCCAGCAGCTGGGGCAAGATGAACACTGAAGCTTTCTTT. The encoded protein is CASSWGKMNTEAFF. The complete variable domain, with remaining parts taken from reference TRBV9 and TRBJ1-1, reads DSGVTQTPKHLITATGQRVTLRCSPRSGDLSVYWYQQSLDQGLQFLIQYYNGEERAKGNILERFSAQQFPDLHSELNLSSLELGDSALYFCASSWGKMNTEAFFGQGTRLTVV.

This chain joins TRBV6-1 and TRBJ1-6, with D possibly TRBD1 on 6 matching bases. Germline CDR1 is MNHNS and CDR2 is SASEGT. The V and J ends lost 0 bases and 6 bases respectively, with 9 bases between them. The length of the CDR3 is 15 residues. DNA of the CDR3: TGTGCCAGCAGTGAAGCCGACAGGTCTAATTCACCCCTCCACTTT. This translates into CASSEADRSNSPLHF.

This chain uses TRBV27 with TRBJ1-1, with D unresolved. Germline V lookup: CDR1 MNHEY, CDR2 SMNVEV (reference sequence). The V gene lost 2 bases and the J gene lost 4 bases, with 17 bases spanning the gap. The CDR3 consists of 16 residues. The CDR3 region is CASSLIYLSGLTEAFF. DNA of the CDR3: TGTGCCAGCAGTTTAATATACCTCAGTGGGCTCACTGAAGCTTTCTTT.

The V gene is TRBV24-1, the J gene TRBJ2-7; 8 positions match TRBD2. The CDR3 runs to 15 residues. Germline V gives CDR1 KGHDR, CDR2 SFDVKD. J gave up 2 bases and V 4 bases, and 6 bases lay outside the gene matches. In DNA, the CDR3 is TGTGCCACCAGTGACTCGACTAGCGCAACCTACGAGCAGTACTTC. Its protein is CATSDSTSATYEQYF.